This TCR beta chain stems from a study of blood T cell repertoires in COVID-19. This CDR3 is built from 16 residues. With V trimmed by 2 bases and J by 2 bases, 1 base remained unmatched. Germline V gives CDR1 MNHEY, CDR2 SVGAGI. Repertoires were generated with immunoSEQ multiplex PCR, while TCRdb's copy carries only in-frame clones and drops some. Of about 500,000 clones listed, nearly 90% are singletons. The clonotype comes from a man aged 18 to 29 with COVID-19, enrolled during active disease. The chain uses TRBV6-5 and TRBJ2-1; 12 bases map to TRBD2. Sequencing input: peripheral blood. The CDR3 loop reads CASSYRTSGAYNEQFF. CDR3 in DNA: TGTGCCAGCAGTTACCGGACTAGCGGGGCCTACAATGAGCAGTTCTTC.